This T cell receptor beta chain was recorded in a study of T cell repertoires in cytomegalovirus infection. Study summary: Signatures in public TCR beta sequences pointed to both CMV infection and matching HLA type.

V was clipped by 5 bases and J by 4 bases; unmatched bases: 10. Germline loops: CDR1 SGHAT, CDR2 FQNNGV. CDR3 length: 15 amino acids. MiXCR, run by TCRdb on the reads, gives a single entry per CDR3 protein. The sample lists nearly 650,000 distinct CDR3 sequences, around 24% seen once, with around 8% in the top ten. Study-wide points: HLA-C-restricted TCR beta clonotypes specific for CMV led the ex vivo response.

This clonotype appeared many times. Its target is unknown. Material: CD8+ T cells from PBMCs. The TCR sequence derives from a human donor in good health (CMV status not recorded). Some clones in this sample may be carry-over from other donors' samples. This sequence joins TRBV11-2 and TRBJ2-5; 7 bases agree with TRBD1. In DNA form, the CDR3 reads TGTGCCAGCAGCCCGCCGACAGGGAGAATAGAGACCCAGTACTTC. It is translated as CASSPPTGRIETQYF.